This T cell receptor beta chain was observed in a study of blood T cells in healthy people across ages (dated by TCRdb to between 2015 and 2016). About the investigation overall: In model experiments, template switching captured about one uniquely barcoded TCR beta cDNA molecule for every two T cells. Age-related changes in TCR beta repertoire diversity were measured in the study by deep sequencing normalized with unique cDNA molecular identifiers. The donors were divided into four age groups: young (average approximately 17 years), middle-aged (under 40), aged (approximately 59) and long-lived (around 87). To avoid experimental bias, donors of different ages were randomly spread across the sequencing lanes. For two donors (one aged 18 to 29 and one aged 80 or older), the study analyzed two additional independent replicas of 1 million unique cDNA reads from the same blood draw.

From its cysteine to its phenylalanine, the CDR3 spans 13 amino acids. Of the read, only the CDR3 DNA is kept; its 39 bases are in frame from base 1. CDR1 and CDR2 were assigned from the germline V gene as SGHTA and FQGNSA. V sheds 3 bases and J sheds 5 bases, leaving 8 bases between their ends. Donors were about 36 systemically healthy Caucasian individuals from Russia aged roughly 6 to 90 years. Each donor gave ten milliliters of peripheral blood, drawn into EDTA-treated Vacutainer tubes. PBMCs were isolated by Ficoll-Paque density-gradient centrifugation, with at least 7 million obtained per sample. Trizol reagent was used to extract total RNA from the PBMCs, yielding at least 6 micrograms per sample. The percentages of naive CD45RAhigh/CD27high T cells were determined by flow cytometry on a PBMC aliquot from every donor. Overall study results and their limits: Since profiling was done on bulk unsorted PBMCs, naive and antigen-experienced compartments could not be conclusively compared. Observed TCR beta diversity correlated strongly with the percentage of naive T cells measured by flow cytometry. Observed TCR beta diversity per million T cells fell roughly linearly with age, and a significant reduction was already apparent by age around 44. Total diversity estimates from one million sequenced T cells were considered lower bounds and underestimates. Compared with the aged group, the long-lived group had more naive CD4+ T cells, fewer expanded clones and increased TCR diversity, a pattern suggesting age selection. Donor CMV infection status was unknown, potentially confounding age-related changes in expanded clonotypes.

Of note for this clonotype: Its cognate antigen has yet to be identified. Base qualities were left out, and no much larger clone turns up one base away.

Libraries were built with 5' RACE. The run used an Illumina HiSeq 2500. A second about 7 to 12 cycle PCR used a sample-barcoded 5' primer and a J-beta primer mix. A template-switch 5' adaptor carrying 12 random nucleotides introduced a unique molecular identifier onto each TCR beta cDNA molecule. At least 3 million CDR3-containing paired-end reads were obtained from each sample. First-strand cDNA synthesis was performed from all RNA using the Mint cDNA synthesis kit, with priming by a TRBC-specific oligonucleotide. Following uracil-DNA glycosylase treatment, a first 18-cycle PCR with universal primers M1SS and BC2_uni_R was performed on all cDNA. The original methods were these. Normalization of each sample was performed by random selection of 1 million high-quality reads, each carrying a distinct molecular identifier. Reads with shared molecular identifiers were discarded instead of being binned into consensus sequences. MiTCR, with a Q25 quality threshold and the strictest error-elimination algorithm, was used for CDR3 identification, clonotype clustering and error correction. A nonparametric unseen species model using Euler transformation provided a lower-bound estimate of total TCR beta diversity. TCRdb reprocessing: public reads trimmed at Q25 with fastp, clones called with MiXCR, in-frame beta chains kept. Merged by CDR3 protein, the rows form single entries marked with the most common genes and DNA. The V and J calls follow TCRdb's processing rather than the paper's. This sample is represented by about 650,000 distinct CDR3 sequences; less than 40% of them were singletons. Together, the top ten hold roughly 14% of the sample.

The sample comprised blood. The chain couples TRBV7-2 to TRBJ1-5; the D gene assignment is ambiguous. The TCR comes from a woman of 80 years or more in good health. Donor details come from another sample of the same person, matched by shared clones. Here the CDR3 is given as CASSFRRDQPQHF. The DNA sequence reads TGTGCCAGCAGCTTCCGCCGAGATCAGCCCCAGCATTTT.